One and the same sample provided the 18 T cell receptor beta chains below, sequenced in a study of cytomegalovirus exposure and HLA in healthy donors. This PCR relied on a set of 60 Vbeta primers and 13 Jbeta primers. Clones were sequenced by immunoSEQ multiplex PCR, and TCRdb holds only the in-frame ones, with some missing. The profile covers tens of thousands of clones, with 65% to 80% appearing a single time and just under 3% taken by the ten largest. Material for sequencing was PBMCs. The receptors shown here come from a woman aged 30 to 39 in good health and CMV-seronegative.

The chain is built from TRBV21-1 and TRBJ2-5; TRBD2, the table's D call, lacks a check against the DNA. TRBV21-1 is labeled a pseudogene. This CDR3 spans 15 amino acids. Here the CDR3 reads CASSKTTSGRETQYF. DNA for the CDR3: TGTGCCAGCAGCAAAACCACTAGCGGGAGAGAGACCCAGTACTTC.

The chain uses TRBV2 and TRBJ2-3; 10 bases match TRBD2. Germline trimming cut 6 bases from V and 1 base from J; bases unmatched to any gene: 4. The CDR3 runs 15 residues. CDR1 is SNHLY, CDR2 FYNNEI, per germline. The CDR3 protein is CASSQRGGGTDTQYF. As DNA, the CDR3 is TGTGCCAGCAGCCAGCGGGGGGGCGGCACAGATACGCAGTATTTT.

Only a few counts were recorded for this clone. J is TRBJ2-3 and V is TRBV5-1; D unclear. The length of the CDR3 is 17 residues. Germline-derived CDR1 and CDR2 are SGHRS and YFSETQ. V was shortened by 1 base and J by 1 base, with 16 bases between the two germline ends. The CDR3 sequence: CASSLSVLGPRTDTQYF. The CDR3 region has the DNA TGCGCCAGCAGCTTGTCCGTCCTCGGTCCTCGCACAGATACGCAGTATTTT.

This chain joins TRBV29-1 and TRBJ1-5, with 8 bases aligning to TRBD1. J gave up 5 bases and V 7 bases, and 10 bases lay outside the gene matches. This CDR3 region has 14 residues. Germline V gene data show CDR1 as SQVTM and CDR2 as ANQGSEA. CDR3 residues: CSARGQGWDQPQHF. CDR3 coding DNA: TGCAGCGCCCGCGGACAGGGTTGGGATCAGCCCCAGCATTTT.

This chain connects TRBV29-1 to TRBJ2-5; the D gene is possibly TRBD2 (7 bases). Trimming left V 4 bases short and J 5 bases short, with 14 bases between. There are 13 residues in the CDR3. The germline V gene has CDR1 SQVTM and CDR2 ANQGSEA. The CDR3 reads CSVVGGVGETQYF. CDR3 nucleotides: TGCAGCGTTGTAGGGGGGGTAGGGGAGACCCAGTACTTC.

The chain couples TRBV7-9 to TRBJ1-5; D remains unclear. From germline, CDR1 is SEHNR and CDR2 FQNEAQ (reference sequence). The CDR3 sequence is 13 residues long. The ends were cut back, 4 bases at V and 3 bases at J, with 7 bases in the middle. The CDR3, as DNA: TGTGCCAGCAGCTCGGGGTTCAATCAGCCCCAGCATTTT. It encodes CASSSGFNQPQHF.

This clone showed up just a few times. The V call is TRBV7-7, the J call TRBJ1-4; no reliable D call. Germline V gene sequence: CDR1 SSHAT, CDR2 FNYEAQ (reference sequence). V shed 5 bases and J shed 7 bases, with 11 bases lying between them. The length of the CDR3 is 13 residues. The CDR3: CASSARSGEKLFF. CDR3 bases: TGTGCCAGCAGCGCCAGGTCAGGTGAAAAACTGTTTTTT.

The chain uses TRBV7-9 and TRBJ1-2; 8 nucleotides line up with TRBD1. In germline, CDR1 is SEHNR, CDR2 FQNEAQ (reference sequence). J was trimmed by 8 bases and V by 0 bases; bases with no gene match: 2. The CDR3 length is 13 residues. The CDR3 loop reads CASSLARTGGYTF. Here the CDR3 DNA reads TGTGCCAGCAGCTTAGCGAGGACAGGGGGCTACACCTTC.

In DNA form, the CDR3 reads TGTGCCATCAGTGATGAGAGGACAGGGCGCACAGATACGCAGTATTTT. Translated, it gives CAISDERTGRTDTQYF. This sequence joins TRBV10-3 and TRBJ2-3; 8 nucleotides align to TRBD1. The CDR3 sequence is 16 residues long. Germline CDR1 reads ENHRY; CDR2 reads SYGVKD. V lost 3 bases, J lost 1 base, and 6 bases stayed unmatched.

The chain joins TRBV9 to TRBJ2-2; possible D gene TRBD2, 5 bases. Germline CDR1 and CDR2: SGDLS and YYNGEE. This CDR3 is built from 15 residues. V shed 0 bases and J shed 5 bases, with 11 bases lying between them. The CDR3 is CASSVGERPTGELFF. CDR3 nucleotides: TGTGCCAGCAGCGTAGGAGAGCGGCCTACCGGGGAGCTGTTTTTT.

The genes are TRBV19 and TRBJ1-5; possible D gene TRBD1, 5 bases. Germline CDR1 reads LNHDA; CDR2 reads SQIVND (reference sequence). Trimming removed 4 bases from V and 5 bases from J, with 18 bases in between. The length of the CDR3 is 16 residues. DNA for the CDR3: TGTGCCAGTAGTACCTACCTCTTGGGCAGGGATCAGCCCCAGCATTTT. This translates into CASSTYLLGRDQPQHF. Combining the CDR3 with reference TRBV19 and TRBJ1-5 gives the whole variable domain DGGITQSPKYLFRKEGQNVTLSCEQNLNHDAMYWYRQDPGQGLRLIYYSQIVNDFQKGDIAEGYSVSREKKESFPLTVTSAQKNPTAFYLCASSTYLLGRDQPQHFGDGTRLSIL.

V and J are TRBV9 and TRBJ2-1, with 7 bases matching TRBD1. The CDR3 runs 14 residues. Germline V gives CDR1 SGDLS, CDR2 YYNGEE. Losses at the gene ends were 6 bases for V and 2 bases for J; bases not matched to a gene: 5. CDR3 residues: CASNRGPTYNEQFF. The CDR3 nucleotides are TGTGCCAGCAATAGGGGGCCAACCTACAATGAGCAGTTCTTC.

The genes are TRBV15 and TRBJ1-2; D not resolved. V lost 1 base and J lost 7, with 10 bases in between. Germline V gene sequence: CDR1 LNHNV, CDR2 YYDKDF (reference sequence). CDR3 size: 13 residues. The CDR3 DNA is TGTGCCACCAGCAGAGGGGAGGGTTTTGGCTACACCTTC. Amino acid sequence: CATSRGEGFGYTF.

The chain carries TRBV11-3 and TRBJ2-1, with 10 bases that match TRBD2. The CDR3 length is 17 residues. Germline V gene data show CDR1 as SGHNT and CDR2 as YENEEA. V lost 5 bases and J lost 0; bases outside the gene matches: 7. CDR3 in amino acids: CASSALAGVSSYNEQFF. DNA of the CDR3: TGTGCCAGCAGCGCCCTAGCGGGGGTGAGCTCCTACAATGAGCAGTTCTTC. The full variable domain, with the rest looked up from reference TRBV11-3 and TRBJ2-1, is EAGVVQSPRYKIIEKKQPVAFWCNPISGHNTLYWYLQNLGQGPELLIRYENEEAVDDSQLPKDRFSAERLKGVDSTLKIQPAELGDSAVYLCASSALAGVSSYNEQFFGPGTRLTVL.

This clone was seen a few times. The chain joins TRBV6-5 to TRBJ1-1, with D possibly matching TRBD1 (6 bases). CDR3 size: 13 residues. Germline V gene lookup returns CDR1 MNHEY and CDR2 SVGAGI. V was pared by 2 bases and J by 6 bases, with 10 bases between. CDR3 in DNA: TGTGCCAGCAGTTACAAAGGGGGAGCTGAAGCTTTCTTT. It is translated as CASSYKGGAEAFF.

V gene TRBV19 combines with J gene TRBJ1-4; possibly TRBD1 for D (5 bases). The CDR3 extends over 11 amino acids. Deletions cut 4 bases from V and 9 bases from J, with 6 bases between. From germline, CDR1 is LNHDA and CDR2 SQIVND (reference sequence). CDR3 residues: CASSTGKKLFF. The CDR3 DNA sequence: TGTGCCAGTAGTACAGGGAAAAAACTGTTTTTT.

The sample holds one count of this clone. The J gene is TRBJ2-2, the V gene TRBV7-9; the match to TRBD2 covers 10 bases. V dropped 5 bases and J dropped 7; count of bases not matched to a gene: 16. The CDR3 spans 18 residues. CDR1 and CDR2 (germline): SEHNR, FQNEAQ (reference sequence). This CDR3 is CASSKTGLAKKRVGELFF. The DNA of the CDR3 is TGTGCCAGCAGCAAAACGGGACTAGCGAAAAAGAGGGTCGGGGAGCTGTTTTTT.

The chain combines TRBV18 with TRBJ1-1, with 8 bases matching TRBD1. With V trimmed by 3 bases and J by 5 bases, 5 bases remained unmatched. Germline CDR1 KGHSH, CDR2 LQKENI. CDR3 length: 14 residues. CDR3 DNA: TGTGCCAGCTCACCCATACAGGGGGAGACTGAAGCTTTCTTT. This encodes CASSPIQGETEAFF.